Below, 24 T cell receptor beta chains from the same sample are listed, as sequenced in a study of shared clonotypes between healthy human individuals. The table came from immunoSEQ multiplex PCR; TCRdb's copy has only in-frame clones and leaves some out. Here the sample spans roughly 1,500,000 clones, 98% being singletons. Sequencing input: naive CD4+ T cells sorted from blood. Subset of the sample: CD45RA+ positively selected. These receptors all come from a man younger than 45 in good health.

The chain joins TRBV28 to TRBJ2-6; D is undetermined. V dropped 4 bases and J dropped 2 bases, with 12 bases sitting between them. The germline V gene encodes CDR1 MDHEN and CDR2 SYDVKM. CDR3 size: 16 residues. CDR3 DNA sequence: TGTGCCAGCAGTTCCCCATCGAGCACTGGGGCCAACGTCCTGACTTTC. As protein: CASSSPSSTGANVLTF.

The CDR3 DNA reads as TGCGCCAGCAGCTTGGATGGAGTCCCCTACGAGCAGTACTTC. It specifies CASSLDGVPYEQYF. The chain uses TRBV5-1 and TRBJ2-7; D gene unclear. V shed 0 bases and J shed 2 bases, with 9 bases lying between them. Germline lookup yields CDR1 SGHRS and CDR2 YFSETQ. This CDR3 has 14 amino acids.

The table lists this clone with a count of one. V and J are TRBV5-5 and TRBJ2-5; TRBD2 aligns across 8 bases. This CDR3 is built from 16 residues. Germline CDR1 and CDR2: SGHKS and YYEKEE (reference sequence). V gave up 4 bases and J gave up 1 base; unmatched junction bases: 9. The CDR3 reads CASSPVSGSGQETQYF. DNA for the CDR3: TGTGCCAGCAGCCCGGTCAGCGGGAGTGGCCAAGAGACCCAGTACTTC. Using reference TRBV5-5 and TRBJ2-5 for the parts outside the CDR3, the full variable domain is DAGVTQSPTHLIKTRGQQVTLRCSPISGHKSVSWYQQVLGQGPQFIFQYYEKEERGRGNFPDRFSARQFPNYSSELNVNALLLGDSALYLCASSPVSGSGQETQYFGPGTRLLVL.

This rearrangement joins TRBV11-2 to TRBJ1-1; a weak D match, TRBD1 (5 bases). The germline V gene encodes CDR1 SGHAT and CDR2 FQNNGV. The CDR3 is made up of 13 amino acids. V gave up 0 bases and J gave up 8 bases, with 10 bases separating them. The CDR3 sequence: CASSLETGLEAFF. The CDR3 DNA follows: TGTGCCAGCAGCTTAGAGACGGGACTGGAAGCTTTCTTT.

The rearrangement links TRBV11-2 to TRBJ1-2; D not resolved. Trimming left V 1 base short and J 3 bases short, with 12 bases between. CDR3 length: 15 residues. Germline CDR1 SGHAT, CDR2 FQNNGV. CDR3: CASSLAGNGYYGYTF. The CDR3 DNA is TGTGCCAGCAGCTTAGCGGGAAACGGATACTATGGCTACACCTTC.

This chain joins TRBV15 and TRBJ2-3; D gene uncertain. The germline V and J ends were trimmed by 0 bases and 0 bases, with 7 bases remaining between them. The CDR3 totals 15 residues. Germline CDR1 reads LNHNV; CDR2 reads YYDKDF (reference sequence). The CDR3 DNA is TGTGCCACCAGCAGAGAGATTAGTAGCACAGATACGCAGTATTTT. Amino acid sequence: CATSREISSTDTQYF.

The chain links TRBV5-1 to TRBJ1-1; TRBD1 might be the D (5 bases). V was clipped by 5 bases and J by 7 bases, with 15 bases between them. The CDR3 is made up of 13 amino acids. Germline CDR1 reads SGHRS; CDR2 reads YFSETQ. The CDR3 nucleotides read TGCGCCAGCAGTATGGGGGAGCCTTTTGAAGCTTTCTTT. Translation gives CASSMGEPFEAFF.

CDR3 DNA: TGTGCCAGCAGTTACTCGGGATCTGATGCAGATACGCAGTATTTT. Translation gives CASSYSGSDADTQYF. V usage is TRBV6-5 and J usage is TRBJ2-3; D unclear. Germline loops: CDR1 MNHEY, CDR2 SVGAGI. This CDR3 spans 15 amino acids. Trimming removed 0 bases from V and 4 bases from J, with 11 bases in between.

The V gene is TRBV15, the J gene TRBJ2-2, with a possible D match to TRBD2 (7 bases). The CDR3 has 16 amino acids. Germline CDR1 and CDR2: LNHNV and YYDKDF (reference sequence). With 0 bases removed from V and 5 bases from J, the gap between germline ends came to 13 bases. The CDR3 DNA sequence: TGTGCCACCAGCAGAGATGCGGGGGCGGGGACCGGGGAGCTGTTTTTT. Translation gives CATSRDAGAGTGELFF.

The V gene is TRBV7-2, the J gene TRBJ1-1; no reliable D call. Germline assignment: CDR1 SGHTA and CDR2 FQGNSA. V was trimmed by 4 bases and J by 5 bases, leaving 23 bases between them. This CDR3 spans 17 amino acids. This CDR3 reads CASSSPPPAPSRTEAFF. The CDR3 DNA sequence: TGTGCCAGCAGCTCCCCCCCGCCGGCCCCGTCGCGGACTGAAGCTTTCTTT. Full variable domain (rest looked up from reference TRBV7-2 and TRBJ1-1): GAGVSQSPSNKVTEKGKDVELRCDPISGHTALYWYRQSLGQGLEFLIYFQGNSAPDKSGLPSDRFSAERTGGSVSTLTIQRTQQEDSAVYLCASSSPPPAPSRTEAFFGQGTRLTVV.

This clone appeared a single time. The rearrangement uses TRBV4-3 and TRBJ2-1; D might be TRBD1 (6 bases). The germline V gene encodes CDR1 LGHNA and CDR2 YSLEER. This CDR3 region has 16 residues. Trimming pared 2 bases from V and 1 base from J, leaving 12 bases between. Here the CDR3 DNA reads TGCGCCAGCAGCCAATTCTTAGGGGGATCCTACAATGAGCAGTTCTTC. Residues: CASSQFLGGSYNEQFF.

This clone was picked up one time. This chain links TRBV7-2 with TRBJ1-3, with D maybe TRBD1 (5 bases). This CDR3 comprises 14 residues. V shed 3 bases and J shed 6 bases, with 12 bases lying between them. Germline loops: CDR1 SGHTA, CDR2 FQGNSA. The CDR3 DNA reads as TGTGCCAGCAGCTTGGGGGTAGAAGAAAACACCATATATTTT. Protein: CASSLGVEENTIYF.

The chain links TRBV29-1 to TRBJ1-2; 7 positions match TRBD1. V trimming: 5 bases; J trimming: 8 bases; junction bases outside the gene matches: 5. Germline loops: CDR1 SQVTM, CDR2 ANQGSEA. This CDR3 comprises 11 residues. CDR3 loop: CSVRQGNGYTF. The CDR3 DNA reads as TGCAGCGTTCGACAGGGTAACGGCTACACCTTC.

This chain connects TRBV7-2 to TRBJ1-2; 9 nucleotides line up with TRBD1. Germline V gives CDR1 SGHTA, CDR2 FQGNSA. The CDR3 extends over 13 amino acids. V lost 2 bases to trimming and J lost 6 bases; unmatched junction nucleotides: 1. The CDR3 region is CASSLRQGDGYTF. In DNA, the CDR3 is TGTGCCAGCAGCTTACGACAGGGGGATGGCTACACCTTC.

This chain joins TRBV18 and TRBJ1-1; weak D call: TRBD1 (5 bases). Looked up from germline, CDR1 is KGHSH and CDR2 is LQKENI. V lost 6 bases and J lost 8, with 13 bases in between. CDR3 length: 12 amino acids. The CDR3 is CASSNGGSEAFF. CDR3 nucleotides: TGTGCCAGCTCGAATGGGGGGTCGGAAGCTTTCTTT.

V gene TRBV5-4 combines with J gene TRBJ2-7, with 8 positions matching TRBD1. CDR1 is SGHNT, CDR2 YYREEE, per germline (reference sequence). After removal of 4 bases from V and 0 bases from J, the junction contained 9 bases not matched to a gene. CDR3 size: 16 residues. The CDR3 region is CASSPNTGQVSYEQYF. The CDR3 DNA reads TGTGCCAGCAGCCCAAATACGGGACAGGTCTCCTACGAGCAGTACTTC.

V and J are TRBV27 and TRBJ1-4; D gene uncertain. Trimming stripped 5 bases from V and 4 bases from J, with 17 bases between. The CDR3 is made up of 16 amino acids. Germline V gene lookup returns CDR1 MNHEY and CDR2 SMNVEV (reference sequence). CDR3 bases: TGTGCCAGCAGTCCGTACGTCAGCGCACTTAATGAAAAACTGTTTTTT. Translating gives CASSPYVSALNEKLFF. The whole variable domain, filled in from reference TRBV27 and TRBJ1-4, reads EAQVTQNPRYLITVTGKKLTVTCSQNMNHEYMSWYRQDPGLGLRQIYYSMNVEVTDKGDVPEGYKVSRKEKRNFPLILESPSPNQTSLYFCASSPYVSALNEKLFFGSGTQLSVL.

The chain is built from TRBV7-9 and TRBJ1-2; D not certain. The CDR3 is 12 amino acids. Germline assignment: CDR1 SEHNR and CDR2 FQNEAQ (reference sequence). Trimming took 3 bases from V and 6 from J, leaving 8 bases between them. CDR3 bases: TGTGCCAGCAGCTTCGGTACGGATGGCTACACCTTC. It is translated as CASSFGTDGYTF.

The CDR3 region has the DNA TGTGCCAGTAGTATTTCGACAGGGGCCCTCACAGATACGCAGTATTTT. It yields the protein CASSISTGALTDTQYF. The rearrangement links TRBV19 to TRBJ2-3, with 8 positions matching TRBD1. This CDR3 contains 16 residues. The J segment lost 2 bases and the V segment lost 3 bases, leaving 7 bases of the junction unmatched. The germline CDR1 and CDR2 sequences are LNHDA and SQIVND (reference sequence).

The rearrangement uses TRBV7-2 and TRBJ2-5; no firm D call. Trimming left V 3 bases short and J 1 base short, with 12 bases between. CDR1 is SGHTA and CDR2 is FQGNSA in the germline V gene. The CDR3 is 15 amino acids. The CDR3 reads CASSFGWSFQETQYF. CDR3 DNA: TGTGCCAGCAGCTTCGGTTGGAGTTTCCAAGAGACCCAGTACTTC.

This clone was observed a handful of times. The chain combines TRBV28 with TRBJ1-2; 12 bases match TRBD1. CDR1 MDHEN and CDR2 SYDVKM come from the germline V gene. The junction had 4 bases not matched to a gene; V was cut back by 5 bases and J by 6 bases. The CDR3 sequence is 14 residues long. The DNA for the CDR3 is TGTGCCAGCAGTCTACGGGACAGGGGGCATGGCTACACCTTC. Amino acid sequence: CASSLRDRGHGYTF.

This sequence joins TRBV19 and TRBJ2-1; 8 nucleotides align to TRBD1. The germline V gene has CDR1 LNHDA and CDR2 SQIVND (reference sequence). J lost 5 bases, V lost 3 bases, and 9 bases had no gene match. This CDR3 is 16 amino acids long. The DNA for the CDR3 is TGTGCCAGTAGTATCCCGACAGGGGTTTCCCACAATGAGCAGTTCTTC. Its protein product is CASSIPTGVSHNEQFF.

The chain carries TRBV5-4 and TRBJ1-4; no reliable D call. This CDR3 is built from 14 residues. Trimming stripped 4 bases from V and 4 bases from J, with 11 bases between. Germline CDR1 and CDR2: SGHNT and YYREEE (reference sequence). The DNA of the CDR3 is TGTGCCAGCAGCGGGCGGGAAATTAATGAAAAACTGTTTTTT. Translated, it gives CASSGREINEKLFF.

This clone was found once. The genes are TRBV15 and TRBJ2-3; the D gene is possibly TRBD2 (5 bases). Trimming cost V 0 bases and J 2 bases, with 9 bases left between them. The germline V gene encodes CDR1 LNHNV and CDR2 YYDKDF (reference sequence). The CDR3 runs to 15 residues. The CDR3 nucleotides are TGTGCCACCAGCAGAGATTTCCTAGCCACAGATACGCAGTATTTT. This translates into CATSRDFLATDTQYF.